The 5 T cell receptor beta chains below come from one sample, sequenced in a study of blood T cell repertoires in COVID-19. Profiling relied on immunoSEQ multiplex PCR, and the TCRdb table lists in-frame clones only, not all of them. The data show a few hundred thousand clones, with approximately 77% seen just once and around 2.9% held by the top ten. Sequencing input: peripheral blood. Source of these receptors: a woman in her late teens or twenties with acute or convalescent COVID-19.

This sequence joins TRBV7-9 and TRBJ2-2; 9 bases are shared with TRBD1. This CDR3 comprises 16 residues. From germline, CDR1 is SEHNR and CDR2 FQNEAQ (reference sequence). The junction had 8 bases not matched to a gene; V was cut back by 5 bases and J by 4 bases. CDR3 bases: TGTGCCAGCAGCAAAGGGACAGGGCAGGCCACCGGGGAGCTGTTTTTT. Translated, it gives CASSKGTGQATGELFF.

CDR3 sequence reads: CASTADRERYEQYF. The CDR3 nucleotides are TGTGCCAGCACGGCGGACAGGGAGCGATACGAGCAGTACTTC. The chain combines TRBV5-6 with TRBJ2-7; 8 nucleotides align to TRBD1. The CDR3 runs to 14 residues. The J segment lost 4 bases and the V segment lost 6 bases, leaving 9 bases of the junction unmatched. Germline-derived CDR1 and CDR2 are SGHDT and YYEEEE.

The CDR3 bases are TGTGCCAGTAGTATAGAGGTAGTCAGGGGTGGCTACACCTTC. The encoded protein is CASSIEVVRGGYTF. This chain uses TRBV19 with TRBJ1-2, with D maybe TRBD1 (6 bases). Trimming shortened V by 0 bases and J by 7 bases, and 12 bases separated the two germline ends. The V gene's germline CDR1 is LNHDA and CDR2 SQIVND (reference sequence). CDR3 length: 14 amino acids.

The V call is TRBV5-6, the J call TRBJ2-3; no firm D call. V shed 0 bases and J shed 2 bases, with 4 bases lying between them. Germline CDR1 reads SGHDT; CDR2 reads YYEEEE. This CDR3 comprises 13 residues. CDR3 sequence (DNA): TGTGCCAGCAGCTTGGCGGTCACAGATACGCAGTATTTT. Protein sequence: CASSLAVTDTQYF. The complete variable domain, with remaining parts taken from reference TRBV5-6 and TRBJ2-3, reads DAGVTQSPTHLIKTRGQQVTLRCSPKSGHDTVSWYQQALGQGPQFIFQYYEEEERQRGNFPDRFSGHQFPNYSSELNVNALLLGDSALYLCASSLAVTDTQYFGPGTRLTVL.

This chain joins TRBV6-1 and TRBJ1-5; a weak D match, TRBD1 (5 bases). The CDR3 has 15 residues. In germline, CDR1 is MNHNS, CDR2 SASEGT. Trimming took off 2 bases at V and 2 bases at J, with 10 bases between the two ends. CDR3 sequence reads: CASSEQGGGNQPQHF. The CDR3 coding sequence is TGTGCCAGCAGTGAACAGGGAGGCGGCAATCAGCCCCAGCATTTT.